This T cell receptor (beta chain) is drawn from a study of blood T cell repertoires in COVID-19. Study information: COVID-19 samples collected from the United States, Italy and Spain covered acute and convalescent phases. PBMCs, B-cell-depleted T cells, or T cells were the source of the cDNA or gDNA that made up the material.

This CDR3 spans 13 amino acids. V dropped 0 bases and J dropped 7 bases, with 7 bases sitting between them. Germline assignment: CDR1 SGHTA and CDR2 FQGTGA. In the original processing: Quantification of nucleated cells was approximated via reference gene primer amplification. Assay used: immunoSEQ multiplex PCR; TCRdb lists only in-frame clones, some missing. V, J and clone size were drawn from that table, and D and trimming were deduced from the DNA. The sample contains approximately 210,000 clones, approximately 85% of which appear only once. The sample taken for sequencing was peripheral blood. V gene TRBV7-3 combines with J gene TRBJ2-1; a weak D match, TRBD1 (5 bases). This receptor was identified in a woman aged 70 to 79 with active or convalescent COVID-19. The CDR3 DNA reads as TGTGCCAGCAGCTTAACTAGGGGTAATGAGCAGTTCTTC. This encodes CASSLTRGNEQFF.